These 6 T cell receptor beta chains were sequenced from one sample in a study of cytomegalovirus exposure and HLA in healthy donors. Primers: 60 Vbeta forward and 13 Jbeta reverse. The data were produced by immunoSEQ multiplex PCR, yet TCRdb's version contains in-frame clones alone and is incomplete. The sample has around 210,000 clones, more than 75% seen once. The sequenced material came from PBMCs. These receptor sequences come from a girl aged 2 to 9 in good health and CMV-seronegative.

This clone was counted a single time. The chain carries TRBV4-1 and TRBJ1-4, with TRBD1 identical over 7 bases. From germline, CDR1 is MGHRA and CDR2 YSYEKL. The ends lost 3 bases at V and 0 bases at J; junction bases unmatched: 10. The length of the CDR3 is 18 residues. This chain's CDR3 is CASSQPGQRTATNEKLFF. CDR3 DNA sequence: TGCGCCAGCAGCCAGCCGGGACAGAGAACCGCAACTAATGAAAAACTGTTTTTT.

The chain couples TRBV6-5 to TRBJ2-7; 8 bases match TRBD1. This CDR3 has 14 amino acids. The ends lost 2 bases at V and 6 bases at J; junction bases unmatched: 6. Germline CDR1 and CDR2: MNHEY and SVGAGI. The CDR3 loop is CASSYGNRGSEQYF. DNA for the CDR3: TGTGCCAGCAGTTACGGGAACAGGGGGAGCGAGCAGTACTTC.

This chain links TRBV19 with TRBJ2-1, with 9 bases matching TRBD2. The CDR3 spans 15 residues. Germline V gene lookup returns CDR1 LNHDA and CDR2 SQIVND (reference sequence). With 7 bases clipped from V and 7 bases from J, the junction kept 11 bases outside the gene matches. The CDR3 DNA follows: TGTGCCAGTATGTCGGGCGGGGGGGCCATAAATGAGCAGTTCTTC. Translated, it gives CASMSGGGAINEQFF.

The J gene is TRBJ1-1, the V gene TRBV5-4; TRBD1 matches at 7 bases. The CDR3 has 14 residues. Unmatched junction bases numbered 3, after V lost 0 bases and J lost 4 bases. Germline V lookup: CDR1 SGHNT, CDR2 YYREEE (reference sequence). CDR3: CASSLATGRTEAFF. As DNA, the CDR3 is TGTGCCAGCAGCTTGGCGACAGGGCGCACTGAAGCTTTCTTT.

The V gene is TRBV7-2, the J gene TRBJ2-2; TRBD1 might be the D (5 bases). The CDR3 loop spans 16 amino acids. Germline V lookup: CDR1 SGHTA, CDR2 FQGNSA. Trimming took off 1 base at V and 0 bases at J, with 9 bases between the two ends. In DNA, the CDR3 is TGTGCCAGCAGCTTAGAGGGGCAAACGAACACCGGGGAGCTGTTTTTT. Its translation is CASSLEGQTNTGELFF.

The chain uses TRBV6-1 and TRBJ1-2; 11 bases agree with TRBD1. CDR1 and CDR2 from the germline V gene are MNHNS and SASEGT. The CDR3 has 15 amino acids. The trim removed 6 bases at V and 2 bases at J, leaving 5 bases unmatched. The CDR3 loop is CASRGRTGGNYGYTF. Here the CDR3 DNA reads TGTGCCAGCAGAGGAAGGACAGGGGGCAACTATGGCTACACCTTC.